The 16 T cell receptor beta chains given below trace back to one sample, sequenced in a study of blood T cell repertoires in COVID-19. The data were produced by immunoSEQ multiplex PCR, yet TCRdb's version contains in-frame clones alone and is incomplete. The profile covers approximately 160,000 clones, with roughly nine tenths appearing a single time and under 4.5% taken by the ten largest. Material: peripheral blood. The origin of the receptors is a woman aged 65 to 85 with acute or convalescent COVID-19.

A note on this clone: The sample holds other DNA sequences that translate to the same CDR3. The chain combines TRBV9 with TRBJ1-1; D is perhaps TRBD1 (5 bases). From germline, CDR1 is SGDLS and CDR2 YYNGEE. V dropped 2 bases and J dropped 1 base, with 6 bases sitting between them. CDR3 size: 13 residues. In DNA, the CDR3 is TGTGCCAGCAGCGTTACAGGGAACACTGAAGCTTTCTTT. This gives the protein CASSVTGNTEAFF.

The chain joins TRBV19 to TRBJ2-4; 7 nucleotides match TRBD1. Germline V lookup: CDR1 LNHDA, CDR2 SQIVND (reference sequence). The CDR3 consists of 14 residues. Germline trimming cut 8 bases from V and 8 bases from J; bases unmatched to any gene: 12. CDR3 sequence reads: CASRNRGWGDIQYF. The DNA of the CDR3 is TGTGCCAGTCGGAACAGGGGTTGGGGAGACATTCAGTACTTC.

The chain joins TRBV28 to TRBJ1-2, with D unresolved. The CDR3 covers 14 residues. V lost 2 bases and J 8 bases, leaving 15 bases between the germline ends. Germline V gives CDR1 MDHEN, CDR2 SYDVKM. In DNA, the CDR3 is TGTGCCAGCAGTTTAACCACGGTACCAGGAGGCTACACCTTC. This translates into CASSLTTVPGGYTF.

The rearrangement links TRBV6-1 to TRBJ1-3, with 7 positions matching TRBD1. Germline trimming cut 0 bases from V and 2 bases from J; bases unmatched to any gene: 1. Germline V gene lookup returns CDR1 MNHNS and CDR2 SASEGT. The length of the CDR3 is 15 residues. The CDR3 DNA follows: TGTGCCAGCAGTGAAGCGACAGGGACTGGAAACACCATATATTTT. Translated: CASSEATGTGNTIYF.

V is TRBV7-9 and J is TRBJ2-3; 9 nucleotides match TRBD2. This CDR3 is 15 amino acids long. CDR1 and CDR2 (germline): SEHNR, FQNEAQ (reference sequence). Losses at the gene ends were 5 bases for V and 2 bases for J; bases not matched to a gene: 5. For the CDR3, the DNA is TGTGCCAGCAGCCCAGCGGGAGGCCTCACAGATACGCAGTATTTT. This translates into CASSPAGGLTDTQYF.

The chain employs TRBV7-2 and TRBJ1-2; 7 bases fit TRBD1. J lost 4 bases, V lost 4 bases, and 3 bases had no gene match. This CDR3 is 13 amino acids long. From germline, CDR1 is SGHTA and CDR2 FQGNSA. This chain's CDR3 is CASSSGQLYGYTF. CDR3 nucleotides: TGTGCCAGCAGCTCGGGACAGCTCTATGGCTACACCTTC.

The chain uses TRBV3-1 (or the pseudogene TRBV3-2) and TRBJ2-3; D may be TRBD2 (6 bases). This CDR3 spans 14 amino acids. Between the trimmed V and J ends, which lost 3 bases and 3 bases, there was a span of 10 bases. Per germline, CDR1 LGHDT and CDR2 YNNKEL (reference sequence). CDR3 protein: CASSQAGSTDTQYF. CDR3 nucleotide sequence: TGTGCCAGCAGCCAGGCGGGATCTACAGATACGCAGTATTTT.

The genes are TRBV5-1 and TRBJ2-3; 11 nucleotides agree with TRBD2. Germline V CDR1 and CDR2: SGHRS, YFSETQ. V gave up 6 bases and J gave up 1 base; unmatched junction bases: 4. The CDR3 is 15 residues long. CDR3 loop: CASTLAGGRTDTQYF. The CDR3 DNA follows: TGCGCCAGCACGCTAGCGGGAGGCCGCACAGATACGCAGTATTTT.

DNA for the CDR3: TGTGCCACCAGCAGAGATGTGGGGCAAAATGAAAAACTGTTTTTT. Translating it yields CATSRDVGQNEKLFF. The chain recombines TRBV15 with TRBJ1-4; weak D call: TRBD1 (5 bases). CDR1 is LNHNV, CDR2 YYDKDF, per germline (reference sequence). V lost 0 bases, J lost 5 bases, and 10 bases lay in between. This CDR3 region has 15 residues.

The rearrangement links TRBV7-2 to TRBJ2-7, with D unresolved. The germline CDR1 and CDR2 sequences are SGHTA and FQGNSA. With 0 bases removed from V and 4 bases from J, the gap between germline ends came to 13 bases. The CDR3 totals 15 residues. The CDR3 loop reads CASSLARGSWYEQYF. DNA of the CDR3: TGTGCCAGCAGCTTAGCGCGCGGTAGTTGGTACGAGCAGTACTTC. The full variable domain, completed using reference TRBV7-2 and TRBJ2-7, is GAGVSQSPSNKVTEKGKDVELRCDPISGHTALYWYRQSLGQGLEFLIYFQGNSAPDKSGLPSDRFSAERTGGSVSTLTIQRTQQEDSAVYLCASSLARGSWYEQYFGPGTRLTVT.

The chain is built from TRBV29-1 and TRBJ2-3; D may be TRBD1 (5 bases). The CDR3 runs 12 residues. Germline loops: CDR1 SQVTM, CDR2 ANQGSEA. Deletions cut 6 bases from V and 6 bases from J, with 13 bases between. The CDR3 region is CSVETDSDTQYF. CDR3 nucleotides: TGCAGCGTCGAGACCGACAGCGATACGCAGTATTTT.

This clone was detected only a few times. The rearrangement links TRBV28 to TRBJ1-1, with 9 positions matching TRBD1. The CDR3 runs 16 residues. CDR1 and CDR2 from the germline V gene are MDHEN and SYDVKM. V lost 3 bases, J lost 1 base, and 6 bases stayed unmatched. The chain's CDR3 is CASSLGVDRGNTEAFF. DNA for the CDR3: TGTGCCAGCAGTTTGGGGGTGGACAGGGGGAACACTGAAGCTTTCTTT.

CDR3 loop: CASSFGPGQSSKNNSPLHF. DNA for the CDR3: TGTGCCAGCAGCTTTGGCCCCGGACAGAGCTCAAAAAATAATTCACCCCTCCACTTT. The chain links TRBV5-6 to TRBJ1-6; a possible D gene is TRBD1 (6 bases). Germline V lookup: CDR1 SGHDT, CDR2 YYEEEE. Trimming took 2 bases from V and 5 from J, leaving 23 bases between them. The CDR3 contains 19 residues.

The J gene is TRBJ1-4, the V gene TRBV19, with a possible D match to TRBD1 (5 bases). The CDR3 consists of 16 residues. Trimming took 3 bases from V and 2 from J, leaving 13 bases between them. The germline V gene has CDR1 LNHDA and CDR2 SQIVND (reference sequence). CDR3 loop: CASSIGAVRTNEKLFF. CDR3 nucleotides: TGTGCCAGTAGTATTGGGGCGGTACGGACTAATGAAAAACTGTTTTTT.

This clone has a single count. CDR3 DNA: TGTGCCAGCAGCTTAGCGACAGGGATGAACACTGAAGCTTTCTTT. Translating it yields CASSLATGMNTEAFF. This chain joins TRBV7-9 and TRBJ1-1; 7 bases are shared with TRBD1. The junction had 1 base not matched to a gene; V was cut back by 0 bases and J by 0 bases. The CDR3 spans 15 residues. Germline V CDR1 and CDR2: SEHNR, FQNEAQ (reference sequence).

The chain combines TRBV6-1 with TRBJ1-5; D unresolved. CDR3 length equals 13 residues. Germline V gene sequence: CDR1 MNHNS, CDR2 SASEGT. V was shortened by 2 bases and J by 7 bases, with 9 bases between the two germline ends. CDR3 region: CASSEKGGQPQHF. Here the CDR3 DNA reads TGTGCCAGCAGTGAAAAGGGAGGCCAGCCCCAGCATTTT.